This TCR beta chain was sequenced during a study of Ad26.COV2.S vaccination and SARS-CoV-2 variants (dated by TCRdb to the early 2020s). Background on the whole study: Donors in the vaccine arm were drawn from COV1001, a phase I-IIa trial of Ad26.COV2.S in healthy adults that was multicentre, randomized, double-blind and placebo-controlled. Ad26.COV2.S was given intramuscularly at 5x10^10 or 1x10^11 viral particles, as a single shot or as two shots 56 days apart. TCRbeta repertoire sequencing served as the tool for gauging how specific and how broad the SARS-CoV-2-reactive T cell receptors were following Ad26.COV2.S vaccination. A total of about 30 samples were included in the TCR-sequenced set, comprising around 20 Ad26.COV2.S vaccine recipients, 5 placebo recipients and 8 SARS-CoV-2 convalescent individuals. Trial participants were randomized into five groups of five: low-dose or high-dose Ad26.COV2.S given once or twice, or placebo on both occasions. Blinding of investigators to trial group allocation was maintained during experiments and outcome assessment.

The CDR3 sequence holds 12 residues, the cysteine and phenylalanine included. Kept here is only the CDR3 DNA, which spans 36 bases and is read in frame from base 1. V gives up 3 bases and J gives up 4 bases, and the segment between their germline ends measures 6 bases. CDR1 and CDR2, per the germline V gene, are MGHRA and YSYEKL. Turning to this clone: No antigen is known for it. Nothing much larger sits one base from this clone, and base qualities are not available.

Beyond this particular receptor, the publication reports: It was noted by the authors that total T cell responses may have been underestimated by the TCR breadth and depth analyses. Comparable non-spike TCR breadth was observed between vaccine and placebo recipients, consistent with only spike being contained in the vaccine. Comparing responses between vaccine doses or regimens was not something the study was powered to do. After vaccination, substantial breadth of spike-specific CD8+ and CD4+ T cell responses was reported. Higher spike-specific TCR breadth was observed in Ad26.COV2.S recipients than in placebo recipients (P = 0.0014).

Taken with the paper, the label for treatment or condition translates to: around 19 received Ad26.COV2.S at low or high dose, single or two shots; about 5 received placebo; per-sample allocation not given. For vaccine and placebo recipients, the sequenced repertoires came from samples collected on day 63 after the first injection. Between 29 July and 7 August 2020, Cohort 1b enrolled approximately 26 adults aged 18-55 years at one site in Boston, USA. Ad26.COV2.S was a replication-incompetent adenovirus type 26 vector expressing a prefusion-stabilized SARS-CoV-2 spike protein from the original Wuhan strain. TCRbeta CDR3 regions were sequenced with the immunoSEQ Assay. After extraction, genomic DNA underwent amplification by bias-controlled multiplex PCR, followed by high-throughput sequencing. The original pipeline was this. Collapsing and filtering of sequences were performed to quantify the absolute abundance of each unique TCRbeta CDR3 region. T cell fraction was estimated by normalizing TCRbeta template counts to usable DNA, with usable DNA measured through amplification of reference genes found in all nucleated cells. Repertoire TCRs were annotated as SARS-CoV-2-specific when V gene, CDR3 amino acid sequence and J gene were exactly matched to a known reactive TCR set. The reference SARS-CoV-2 TCR set was obtained from MIRA and was filtered for enrichment in COVID-19-positive ImmuneCODE repertoires, whereby public or cross-reactive TCRs were removed. Using the MIRA antigens, annotated TCRs were further analysed by specific ORF or by position within an ORF. Breadth was defined as annotated unique rearrangements over total unique productive rearrangements; depth was the summed frequency of those rearrangements. TCR breadth was compared between groups using two-sided Wilcoxon rank-sum tests. The source is immuneACCESS, and TCRdb retained only in-frame sequences with V and J called. Part of the clones is not carried over; for the studies checked, unresolved V genes explain less than half of this, and the remainder is unexplained. Clonal size and the V and J genes are those of that table, whereas D and trimming came from the DNA. The sample includes more than 250,000 clones, with about 87% observed a single time. The ten largest clonotypes hold about 3.6% of the sample.

The receptor was derived from a person aged 18-60 years who received the Ad26.COV2.S COVID-19 vaccine or a placebo. Recombination connected TRBV4-1 to TRBJ1-1; the D gene lacks a confident call. Sample: peripheral blood, taken in a trial of Ad26.COV2.S vaccine versus placebo. The CDR3 sequence is CASSQGITEAFF. The DNA sequence reads TGCGCCAGCAGCCAGGGGATCACTGAAGCTTTCTTT.